The rows below give T cell receptor beta chains drawn from one sample of a study of OX40 agonist ivuxolimab in advanced cancers. The protocol was immunoSEQ multiplex PCR, while the TCRdb copy is restricted to in-frame clones and leaves out a portion. Here the sample spans 9,500 to 15,000 clones, 69% being singletons. Sequenced material: CD4+ or CD8+ T cells sorted from blood, taken in a trial of the OX40 agonist ivuxolimab. These receptor sequences come from an adult with an advanced solid tumor such as melanoma, head and neck, liver or kidney cancer. CDR3s leave out the opening cysteine and the closing phenylalanine or tryptophan. The order of the fields is V gene, CDR3 protein.

TRBV11-2,ASSLDFPTSSTDTQY
TRBV4-1,ASSQSPGHEQY
TRBV28,ASSLGTEAF
TRBV6-5,ASAGLDYEQY
TRBV28,ASSATGYRYEQY
TRBV28,ASSFPSSYEQY
TRBV6-6,ASIHRADGAPEAF
TRBV7-9,ASSLSTAGGTF
TRBV9,ASSEYNEQF
TRBV6-6,ASSYSLETQY